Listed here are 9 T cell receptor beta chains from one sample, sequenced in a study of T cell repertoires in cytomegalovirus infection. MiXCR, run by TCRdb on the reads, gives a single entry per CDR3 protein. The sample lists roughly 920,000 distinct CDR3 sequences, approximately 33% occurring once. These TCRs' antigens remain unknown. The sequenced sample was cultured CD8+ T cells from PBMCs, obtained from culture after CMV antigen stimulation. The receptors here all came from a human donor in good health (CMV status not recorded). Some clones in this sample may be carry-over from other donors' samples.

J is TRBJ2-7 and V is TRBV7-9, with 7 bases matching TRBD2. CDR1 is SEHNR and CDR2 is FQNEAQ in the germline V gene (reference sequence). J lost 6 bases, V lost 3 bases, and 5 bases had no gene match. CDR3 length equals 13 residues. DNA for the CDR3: TGTGCCAGCAGCTTCGACTGGGAGGGCGAGCAGTACGTC. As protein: CASSFDWEGEQYV.

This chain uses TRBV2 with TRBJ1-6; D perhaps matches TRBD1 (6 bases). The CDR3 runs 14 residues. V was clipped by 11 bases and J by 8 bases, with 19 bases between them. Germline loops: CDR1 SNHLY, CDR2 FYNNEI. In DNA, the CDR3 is TGTGCCGTACCTCCGACAGGTATGGATTCACCCCTCCACTTT. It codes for CAVPPTGMDSPLHF.

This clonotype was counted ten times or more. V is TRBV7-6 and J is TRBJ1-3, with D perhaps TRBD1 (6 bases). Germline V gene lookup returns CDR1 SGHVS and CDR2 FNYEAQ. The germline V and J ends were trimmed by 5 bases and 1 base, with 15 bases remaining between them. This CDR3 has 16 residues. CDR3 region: CASSPQQGLSGNTIYF. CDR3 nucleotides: TGTGCCAGCAGCCCCCAACAGGGTTTATCTGGAAACACCATATATTTT.

CDR3 residues: CASHPDDGELFF. The CDR3 nucleotides are TGTGCCAGCCACCCCGACGACGGGGAGCTGTTTTTT. The V call is TRBV2, the J call TRBJ2-2, with D hard to call. The CDR3 loop spans 12 amino acids. Germline V gene data show CDR1 as SNHLY and CDR2 as FYNNEI. The V end was cut by 8 bases, the J end by 7 bases, with 11 bases between. The full variable domain, in which reference TRBV2 and TRBJ2-2 provide the parts outside the CDR3, is EPEVTQTPSHQVTQMGQEVILRCVPISNHLYFYWYRQILGQKVEFLVSFYNNEISEKSEIFDDQFSVERPDGSNFTLKIRSTKLEDSAMYFCASHPDDGELFFGEGSRLTVL.

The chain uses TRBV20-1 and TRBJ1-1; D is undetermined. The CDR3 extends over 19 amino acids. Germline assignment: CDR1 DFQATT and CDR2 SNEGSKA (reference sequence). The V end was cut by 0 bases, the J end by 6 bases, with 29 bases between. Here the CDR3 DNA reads TGCAGTGCTAGAGATTGGCTCAGACGCGACGGCGGGTTGGGTCCTGAAGCTTTCTTT. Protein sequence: CSARDWLRRDGGLGPEAFF.

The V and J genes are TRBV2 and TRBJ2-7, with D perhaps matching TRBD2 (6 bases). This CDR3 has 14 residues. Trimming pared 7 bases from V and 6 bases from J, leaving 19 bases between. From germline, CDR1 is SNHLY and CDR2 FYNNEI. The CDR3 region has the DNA TGTGCCAGCACCCTTCCTCACGGGGGAAGCGAGCAGTACTTC. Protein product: CASTLPHGGSEQYF. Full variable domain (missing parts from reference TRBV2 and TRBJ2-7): EPEVTQTPSHQVTQMGQEVILRCVPISNHLYFYWYRQILGQKVEFLVSFYNNEISEKSEIFDDQFSVERPDGSNFTLKIRSTKLEDSAMYFCASTLPHGGSEQYFGPGTRLTVT.

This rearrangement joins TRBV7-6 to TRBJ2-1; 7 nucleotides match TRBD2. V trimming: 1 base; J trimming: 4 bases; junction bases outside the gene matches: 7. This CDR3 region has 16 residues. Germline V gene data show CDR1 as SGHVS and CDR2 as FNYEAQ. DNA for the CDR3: TGTGCCAGCAGCTTAGATGGGAGGGGCACGTACAATGAGCAGTTCTTC. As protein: CASSLDGRGTYNEQFF.

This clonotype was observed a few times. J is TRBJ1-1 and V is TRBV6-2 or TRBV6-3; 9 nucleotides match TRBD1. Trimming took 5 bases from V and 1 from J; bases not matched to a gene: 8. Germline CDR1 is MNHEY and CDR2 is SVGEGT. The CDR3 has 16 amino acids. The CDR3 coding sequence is TGTGCCAGCAGTGGGATTGGACAGGGGAGGAACACTGAAGCTTTCTTT. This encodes CASSGIGQGRNTEAFF.

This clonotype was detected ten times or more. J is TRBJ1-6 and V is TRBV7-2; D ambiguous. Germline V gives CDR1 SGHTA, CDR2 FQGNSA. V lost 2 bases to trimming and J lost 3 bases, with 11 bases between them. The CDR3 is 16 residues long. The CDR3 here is CASSLSEGLYNSPLHF. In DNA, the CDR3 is TGTGCCAGCAGCTTATCGGAAGGCCTCTATAATTCACCCCTCCACTTT.